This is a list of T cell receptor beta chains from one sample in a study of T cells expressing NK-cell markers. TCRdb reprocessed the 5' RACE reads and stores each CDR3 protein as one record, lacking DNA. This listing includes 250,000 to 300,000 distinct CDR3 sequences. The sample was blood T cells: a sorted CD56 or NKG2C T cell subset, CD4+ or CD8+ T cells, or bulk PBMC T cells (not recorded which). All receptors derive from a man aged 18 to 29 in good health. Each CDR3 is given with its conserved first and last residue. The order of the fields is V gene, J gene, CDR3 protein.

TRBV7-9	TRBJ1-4	CASSQTGQNNEKLFF
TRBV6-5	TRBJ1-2	CASSYSILGGGNGYTF
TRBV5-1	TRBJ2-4	CASSPGGRLGNIQYF
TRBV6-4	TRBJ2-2	CASSHPYGDSTGELFF
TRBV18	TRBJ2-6	CASKTSSGANVLTF
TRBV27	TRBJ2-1	CASSLSLGTGGEQFF
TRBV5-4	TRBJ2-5	CASLIEGGGETQYF
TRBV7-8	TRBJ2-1	CASSSGTTPYNEQFF
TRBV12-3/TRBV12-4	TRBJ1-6	CASSSKAGSPLHF
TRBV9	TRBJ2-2	CASSEGARQGITNTGELFF
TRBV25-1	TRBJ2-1	CASSETTGQFF
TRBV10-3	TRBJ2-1	CATLEGGSYNEQFF
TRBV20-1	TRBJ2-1	CSARDMGGLAGRGEQFF
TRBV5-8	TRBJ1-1	CASSSWAATEAFF
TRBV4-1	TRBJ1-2	CASSQGGASYGYTF
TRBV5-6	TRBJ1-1	CASSLKSTGKFPEAFF